The clone carrying this T cell receptor beta chain has a handful of counts. Its antigen is currently unknown. Since all of the isolated RNA was reverse transcribed, expressed TCRB transcripts were what got sequenced. An average of about 3.5 million reads was obtained for naive, central memory and regulatory T cell samples. Assay used: immunoSEQ multiplex PCR; TCRdb lists only in-frame clones, some missing. The table has 970,000 or so clones, 17% seen once. The sample belongs to a study of beta chain features in type 1 diabetes. The CDR3 has 15 amino acids. Germline V gives CDR1 SEHNR, CDR2 FQNEAQ (reference sequence). The V gene lost 7 bases and the J gene lost 0 bases, with 15 bases spanning the gap. Staining for CD45RO/CCR7/CD25/CD127/CD95/CD27 allowed sorting of CD4+ naive, central memory, regulatory and stem cell-like memory cells. General study results and limits: Equally in patients and controls, PCR might preferentially amplify shorter templates.

Sequences were obtained from naive CD4+ T cells from blood. The chain joins TRBV7-9 to TRBJ1-1; D not resolved. The sequence derives from a woman aged 18-29 years in good health. The CDR3 bases are TGTGCCAGCAACGACTACGCTCAGTTGAACACTGAAGCTTTCTTT. Translating gives CASNDYAQLNTEAFF.